One sample yielded the 21 T cell receptor beta chains listed below, sequenced in a study of immune heterogeneity within non-small cell lung tumors. It was with 32 V and 13 J primers that multiplex PCR amplified TCR beta CDR3. TCRdb ran MiXCR on the multiplex PCR reads and lists one entry per CDR3 protein. The sample includes 9,500 to 12,000 distinct CDR3 sequences, more than 15% of them seen just once. Template material for each sample was 500 to 600 ng of bulk tumor genomic DNA. Several far-apart biopsies were taken per primary tumor during surgery. The patients were newly diagnosed with non-small cell lung cancer, had not been treated, and had curative surgery. Sequencing was carried out using lung tumor tissue. These receptors were collected from a man aged 55 to 70 with non-small cell lung cancer.

The chain is built from TRBV2 and TRBJ2-1, with TRBD2 matching over 10 bases. The CDR3 loop spans 16 amino acids. Trimming took 6 bases from V and 0 from J; bases not matched to a gene: 5. Looked up from germline, CDR1 is SNHLY and CDR2 is FYNNEI. CDR3 protein: CASRTSGASSYNEQFF. CDR3 nucleotides: TGTGCCAGCAGAACTAGCGGGGCTAGCTCCTACAATGAGCAGTTCTTC.

In its sample, this clonotype ranks as medium-sized. The chain carries TRBV7-6 and TRBJ2-7; D is unclear. The germline CDR1 and CDR2 sequences are SGHVS and FNYEAQ. Deletions cut 5 bases from V and 0 bases from J, with 17 bases between. The CDR3 runs to 16 residues. The CDR3 spells CASSPMVGSSSYEQYF. In nucleotides, the CDR3 is TGTGCCAGCAGCCCGATGGTCGGGTCGAGCTCCTACGAGCAGTACTTC.

This clonotype counts as medium-sized (0.01 to 0.1%). The genes are TRBV6-1 and TRBJ2-4; TRBD1 aligns across 8 bases. From germline, CDR1 is MNHNS and CDR2 SASEGT. The V gene end was trimmed by 6 bases and the J gene end by 0 bases; junction bases not matched to a gene: 7. The length of the CDR3 is 16 residues. Written as DNA, the CDR3 is TGTGCCAGCAGCCTTCGGACAGGGTTAGCCAAAAACATTCAGTACTTC. Amino acid sequence: CASSLRTGLAKNIQYF.

By its share, this clonotype is medium-sized (0.01 to 0.1%). V usage is TRBV20-1 and J usage is TRBJ2-7; 8 bases fit TRBD2. The germline CDR1 and CDR2 sequences are DFQATT and SNEGSKA (reference sequence). V lost 1 base and J lost 0; bases outside the gene matches: 8. The CDR3 has 16 amino acids. The CDR3 spells CSARAAAGGNSYEQYF. The CDR3 coding sequence is TGCAGTGCTAGAGCGGCGGCGGGAGGCAACTCCTACGAGCAGTACTTC.

The chain recombines TRBV28 with TRBJ2-7; D is undetermined. This CDR3 is built from 14 residues. Trimming took 1 base from V and 1 from J, leaving 8 bases between them. Germline CDR1 and CDR2: MDHEN and SYDVKM. This CDR3 is CASSLLGRSYEQYF. CDR3 nucleotides: TGTGCCAGCAGTTTATTGGGCAGGTCCTACGAGCAGTACTTC.

Judged by abundance, this clonotype is medium-sized. J is TRBJ1-2 and V is TRBV7-2; D is undetermined. CDR3 length equals 11 residues. Per the germline V gene, CDR1 is SGHTA and CDR2 is FQGNSA. The ends were cut back, 11 bases at V and 5 bases at J, with 12 bases in the middle. The CDR3 here is CAVGRRYGYTF. Written as DNA, the CDR3 is TGTGCCGTGGGCCGGAGATATGGCTACACCTTC.

With respect to this clonotype: Just one base apart from a much larger clone, this may be a read error. The CDR3 region has the DNA TGTTCCAGCAGCTTTCCCGGAAACTATGGCTACACCTTC. This gives the protein CSSSFPGNYGYTF. The J gene is TRBJ1-2, the V gene TRBV5-5; D ambiguous. Germline V CDR1 and CDR2: SGHKS, YYEKEE (reference sequence). The CDR3 is 13 residues long. Combining the CDR3 with reference TRBV5-5 and TRBJ1-2 gives the whole variable domain DAGVTQSPTHLIKTRGQQVTLRCSPISGHKSVSWYQQVLGQGPQFIFQYYEKEERGRGNFPDRFSARQFPNYSSELNVNALLLGDSALYLCSSSFPGNYGYTFGSGTRLTVV.

The chain couples TRBV5-1 to TRBJ2-5, with D uncertain. Trimming removed 3 bases from V and 0 bases from J, with 6 bases in between. The CDR3 sequence is 13 residues long. Germline CDR1 reads SGHRS; CDR2 reads YFSETQ. The CDR3 spells CASSSSYQETQYF. The CDR3 region has the DNA TGCGCCAGCAGCTCCTCTTACCAAGAGACCCAGTACTTC.

This clonotype is labeled medium-sized. The chain has TRBV20-1 and TRBJ1-5; no clear D gene. Trimming stripped 3 bases from V and 9 bases from J, with 12 bases between. Germline V lookup: CDR1 DFQATT, CDR2 SNEGSKA (reference sequence). The CDR3 totals 12 residues. In nucleotides, the CDR3 is TGCAGTGCTAGTGGAGGCCCGAGGCCCCAGCATTTT. It is translated as CSASGGPRPQHF.

Comments on this clonotype: A much larger clone sits a single nucleotide away, making a read error possible. This sequence joins TRBV12-3 or TRBV12-4 and TRBJ2-6; D is perhaps TRBD2 (5 bases). The CDR3 is 14 amino acids. Trimming removed 7 bases from V and 8 bases from J, with 15 bases in between. CDR3 nucleotide sequence: TGTGCCAGCACCCGCCCCCCCGGGACCAACGTCCTGACTTTC. Encoded protein: CASTRPPGTNVLTF.

The CDR3 region is CASSFGRAIEETQYF. The DNA for the CDR3 is TGTGCCAGTAGTTTTGGGAGGGCCATAGAAGAGACCCAGTACTTC. The J gene is TRBJ2-5, the V gene TRBV19, with 7 nucleotides matching TRBD2. The CDR3 contains 15 residues. Germline V gene data show CDR1 as LNHDA and CDR2 as SQIVND (reference sequence). With 5 bases clipped from V and 3 bases from J, the junction kept 9 bases outside the gene matches.

This clonotype is categorized as medium-sized. The chain carries TRBV10-3 and TRBJ1-2; 9 bases map to TRBD1. Germline trimming cut 4 bases from V and 4 bases from J; bases unmatched to any gene: 7. Germline V gives CDR1 ENHRY, CDR2 SYGVKD. This CDR3 is 15 amino acids long. As DNA, the CDR3 is TGTGCCATCAGTGGGGACAGGGCAGGGGGCTATGGCTACACCTTC. This translates into CAISGDRAGGYGYTF.

This clonotype was observed at least ten times. This rearrangement joins TRBV10-3 to TRBJ2-7, with D unresolved. The CDR3 runs to 13 residues. Trimming left V 4 bases short and J 3 bases short, with 10 bases between. Germline V CDR1 and CDR2: ENHRY, SYGVKD. CDR3 bases: TGTGCCATCAGTGGGCCTGGAGTCTACGAGCAGTACTTC. It is translated as CAISGPGVYEQYF.

This clonotype has ten or more counts. The chain links TRBV5-1 to TRBJ2-7; a possible D gene is TRBD1 (5 bases). CDR3 length: 13 residues. CDR1 is SGHRS and CDR2 is YFSETQ in the germline V gene. Trimming cost V 4 bases and J 2 bases, with 10 bases left between them. CDR3: CASSQDTTYEQYF. DNA of the CDR3: TGCGCCAGCAGCCAGGACACGACCTACGAGCAGTACTTC.

By share, this clonotype ranks as medium-sized. The genes are TRBV6-2 or TRBV6-3 and TRBJ2-7; TRBD2 agrees at 10 bases. V lost 8 bases and J lost 1; bases outside the gene matches: 5. The CDR3 totals 14 residues. Germline assignment: CDR1 MNHEY and CDR2 SVGEGT. CDR3 nucleotide sequence: TGTGCCAGCGGACGACTAGCGGGTTCCTACGAGCAGTACTTC. This encodes CASGRLAGSYEQYF.

This clonotype qualifies as medium-sized. This chain connects TRBV11-2 to TRBJ1-4, with 11 bases aligning to TRBD1. The junction had 5 bases not matched to a gene; V was cut back by 5 bases and J by 6 bases. CDR3 size: 15 residues. Germline V gene sequence: CDR1 SGHAT, CDR2 FQNNGV. For the CDR3, the DNA is TGTGCCAGCAGCCCTCCGGGACAGGGGGATGAAAAACTGTTTTTT. Amino acid sequence: CASSPPGQGDEKLFF.

This clonotype showed up just a few times. This could be a read error, since a much larger clone is one nucleotide away. The chain joins TRBV10-3 to TRBJ2-3; 9 bases agree with TRBD1. The CDR3 has 13 amino acids. Germline lookup yields CDR1 ENHRY and CDR2 SYGVKD. The J segment lost 7 bases and the V segment lost 3 bases, leaving 2 bases of the junction unmatched. The CDR3 DNA reads as TGTGCCATCAGTGAAGGACAGGGGTATACGCAGTATTTT. Translating it yields CAISEGQGYTQYF.

Comment on this clonotype: This may be a read error: a much more frequent sequence differs by one nucleotide. CDR3 DNA sequence: TGTGCCAACAGCTTCGGCATTATGGAACAGCCAGAGCTGTTTTTT. Its translation is CANSFGIMEQPELFF. V usage is TRBV11-1 and J usage is TRBJ2-2, with D uncertain. This CDR3 comprises 15 residues. Germline V gene sequence: CDR1 SGHAT, CDR2 FQDESV (reference sequence).

Concerning this clonotype itself: Since a much larger clone is just one base distant, this may be a read error. The CDR3 DNA reads as TGTGCCAGCAGTGTGGGCGGCAATCGGCCCCAGCATTTT. This codes for CASSVGGNRPQHF. The rearrangement links TRBV6-1 to TRBJ1-5, with D hard to call. The CDR3 contains 13 residues. Germline assignment: CDR1 MNHNS and CDR2 SASEGT.

In its sample, this clonotype was seen a few times. The V and J genes are TRBV30 and TRBJ2-1, with D tentatively TRBD1 or TRBD2 (5 bases each). The CDR3 totals 14 residues. Trimming removed 0 bases from V and 5 bases from J, with 11 bases in between. CDR1 and CDR2 (germline): GTSNPN, SVGIG (reference sequence). CDR3 region: CAWSVPGRNNEQFF. The CDR3 nucleotides are TGTGCCTGGAGTGTACCGGGACGGAACAATGAGCAGTTCTTC.

With respect to this clonotype: This may come from a read error, since a much larger clone is one base off. The chain couples TRBV7-6 to TRBJ1-5, with TRBD1 matching 7 bases. Per germline, CDR1 SGHVS and CDR2 FNYEAQ. The CDR3 is made up of 15 amino acids. Trimming at V came to 6 bases and at J to 5 bases, leaving 10 bases not matched to a gene. The CDR3 region has the DNA TGTGCCAGCAGTCCCGGGACAGTGGTTGATCAGCCCCAGCATTTT. Residues: CASSPGTVVDQPQHF.